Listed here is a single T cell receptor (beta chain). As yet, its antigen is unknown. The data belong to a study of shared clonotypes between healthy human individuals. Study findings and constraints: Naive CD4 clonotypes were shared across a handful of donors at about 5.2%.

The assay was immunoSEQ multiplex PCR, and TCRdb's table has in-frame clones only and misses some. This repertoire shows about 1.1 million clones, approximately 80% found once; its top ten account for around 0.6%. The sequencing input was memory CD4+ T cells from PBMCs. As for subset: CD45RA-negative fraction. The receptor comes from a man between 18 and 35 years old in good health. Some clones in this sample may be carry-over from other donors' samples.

The chain's CDR3 is CASSLLAGGPAGELFF. The CDR3 region has the DNA TGTGCCAGCAGCTTACTAGCGGGAGGGCCGGCCGGGGAGCTGTTTTTT. The rearrangement uses TRBV13 and TRBJ2-2; the match to TRBD2 covers 12 bases. This CDR3 has 16 amino acids. Germline V gene sequence: CDR1 PRHDT, CDR2 FYEKMQ (reference sequence). The ends lost 2 bases at V and 6 bases at J; junction bases unmatched: 4.